This T cell receptor (beta chain) was observed in a study of shared clonotypes between healthy human individuals. Produced via immunoSEQ multiplex PCR; TCRdb's table is partial and in-frame only. The profile shows hundreds of thousands of clones, about 80% of them singletons. V dropped 1 base and J dropped 7; count of bases not matched to a gene: 5. The CDR3 runs to 17 residues. Looked up from germline, CDR1 is SGHNT and CDR2 is YENEEA. Study-level findings and limits: The authors sampled blood alone, and tissue repertoires likely differ. Donor scarcity curtailed the genetic and exposure-history diversity represented herein.

Regarding this clone: The antigen is not known.

This TCR was recovered from a woman aged 40 to 50 in good health. Some clones in this sample may be carry-over from other donors' samples. The sequencing input was PBMCs. V is TRBV11-3 and J is TRBJ2-1, with 15 bases matching TRBD2. In DNA, the CDR3 is TGTGCCAGCAGCTTAGGGTCCGGGACTAGCGGGAGGAATGAGCAGTTCTTC. The encoded protein is CASSLGSGTSGRNEQFF. Together with reference TRBV11-3 and TRBJ2-1, the CDR3 gives the full variable domain: EAGVVQSPRYKIIEKKQPVAFWCNPISGHNTLYWYLQNLGQGPELLIRYENEEAVDDSQLPKDRFSAERLKGVDSTLKIQPAELGDSAVYLCASSLGSGTSGRNEQFFGPGTRLTVL.